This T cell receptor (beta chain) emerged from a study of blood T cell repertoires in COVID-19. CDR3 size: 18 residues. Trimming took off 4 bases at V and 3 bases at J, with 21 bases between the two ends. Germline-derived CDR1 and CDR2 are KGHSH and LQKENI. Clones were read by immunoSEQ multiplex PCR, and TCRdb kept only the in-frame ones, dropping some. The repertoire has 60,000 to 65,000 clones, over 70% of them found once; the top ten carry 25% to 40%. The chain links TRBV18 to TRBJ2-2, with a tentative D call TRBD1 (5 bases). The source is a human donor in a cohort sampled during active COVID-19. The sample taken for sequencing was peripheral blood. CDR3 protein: CASSQMVRAQEHTGELFF. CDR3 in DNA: TGTGCCAGCTCACAAATGGTACGGGCACAGGAGCACACCGGGGAGCTGTTTTTT. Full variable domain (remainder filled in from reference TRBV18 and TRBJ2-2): NAGVMQNPRHLVRRRGQEARLRCSPMKGHSHVYWYRQLPEEGLKFMVYLQKENIIDESGMPKERFSAEFPKEGPSILRIQQVVRGDSAAYFCASSQMVRAQEHTGELFFGEGSRLTVL.